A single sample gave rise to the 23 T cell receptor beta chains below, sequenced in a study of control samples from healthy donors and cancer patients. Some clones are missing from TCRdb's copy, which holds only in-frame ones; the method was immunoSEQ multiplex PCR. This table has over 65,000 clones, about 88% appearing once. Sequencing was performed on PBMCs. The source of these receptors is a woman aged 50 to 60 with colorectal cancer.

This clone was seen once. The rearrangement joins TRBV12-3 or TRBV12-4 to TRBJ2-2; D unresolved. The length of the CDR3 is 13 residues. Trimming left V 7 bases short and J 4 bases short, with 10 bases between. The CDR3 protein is CASTKTVTGELFF. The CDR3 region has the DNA TGTGCCAGCACCAAGACTGTCACCGGGGAGCTGTTTTTT.

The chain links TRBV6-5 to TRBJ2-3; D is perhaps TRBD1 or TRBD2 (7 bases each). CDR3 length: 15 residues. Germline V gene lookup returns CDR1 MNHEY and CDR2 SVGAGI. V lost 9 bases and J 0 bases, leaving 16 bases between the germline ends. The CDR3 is CASSQGGRSTDTQYF. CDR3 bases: TGTGCCAGTTCGCAGGGGGGGAGAAGCACAGATACGCAGTATTTT.

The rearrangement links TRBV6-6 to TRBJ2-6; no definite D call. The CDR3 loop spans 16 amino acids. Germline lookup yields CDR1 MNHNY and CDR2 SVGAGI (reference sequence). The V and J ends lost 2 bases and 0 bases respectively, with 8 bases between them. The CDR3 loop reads CASSYGLGSGANVLTF. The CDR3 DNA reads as TGTGCCAGCAGTTACGGCTTGGGCTCTGGGGCCAACGTCCTGACTTTC.

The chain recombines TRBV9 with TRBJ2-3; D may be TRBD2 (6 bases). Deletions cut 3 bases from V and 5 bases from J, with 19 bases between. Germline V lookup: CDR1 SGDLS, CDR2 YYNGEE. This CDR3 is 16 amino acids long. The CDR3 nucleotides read TGTGCCAGCAGCGAATTTCTAGCGACGAGGGTAGATACGCAGTATTTT. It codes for CASSEFLATRVDTQYF.

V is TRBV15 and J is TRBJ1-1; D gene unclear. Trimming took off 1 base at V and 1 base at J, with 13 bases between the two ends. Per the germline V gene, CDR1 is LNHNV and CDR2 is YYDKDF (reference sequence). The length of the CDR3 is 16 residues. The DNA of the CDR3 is TGTGCCACCAGCAGAGCCGTGGTGGAACCGAACACTGAAGCTTTCTTT. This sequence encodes CATSRAVVEPNTEAFF.

CDR3: CASSWTSGSTGELFF. CDR3 DNA: TGCGCCAGCAGCTGGACTAGCGGTTCCACCGGGGAGCTGTTTTTT. The J gene is TRBJ2-2, the V gene TRBV5-1, with TRBD2 identical over 10 bases. Germline CDR1 SGHRS, CDR2 YFSETQ. This CDR3 spans 15 amino acids. Trimming took 3 bases from V and 4 from J; bases not matched to a gene: 3. The full variable domain, with the rest looked up from reference TRBV5-1 and TRBJ2-2, is KAGVTQTPRYLIKTRGQQVTLSCSPISGHRSVSWYQQTPGQGLQFLFEYFSETQRNKGNFPGRFSGRQFSNSRSEMNVSTLELGDSALYLCASSWTSGSTGELFFGEGSRLTVL.

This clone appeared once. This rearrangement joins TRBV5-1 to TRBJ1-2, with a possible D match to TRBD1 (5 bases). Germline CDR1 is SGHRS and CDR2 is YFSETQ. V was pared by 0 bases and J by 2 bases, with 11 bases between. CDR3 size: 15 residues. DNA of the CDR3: TGCGCCAGCAGCTTGGCCTGGGGGGAGAACTATGGCTACACCTTC. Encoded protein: CASSLAWGENYGYTF.

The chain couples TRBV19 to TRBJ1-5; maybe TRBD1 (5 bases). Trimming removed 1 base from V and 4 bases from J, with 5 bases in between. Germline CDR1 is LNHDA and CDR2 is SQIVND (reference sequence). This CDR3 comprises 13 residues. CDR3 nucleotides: TGTGCCAGTAGTATAGCAGGGAATCAGCCCCAGCATTTT. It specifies CASSIAGNQPQHF.

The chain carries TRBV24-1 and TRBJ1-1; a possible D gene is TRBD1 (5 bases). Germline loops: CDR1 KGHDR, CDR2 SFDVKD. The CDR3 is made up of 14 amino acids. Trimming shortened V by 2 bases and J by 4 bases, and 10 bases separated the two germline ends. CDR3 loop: CATSDSNGGTEAFF. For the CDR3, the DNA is TGTGCCACCAGTGATTCCAACGGGGGCACTGAAGCTTTCTTT.

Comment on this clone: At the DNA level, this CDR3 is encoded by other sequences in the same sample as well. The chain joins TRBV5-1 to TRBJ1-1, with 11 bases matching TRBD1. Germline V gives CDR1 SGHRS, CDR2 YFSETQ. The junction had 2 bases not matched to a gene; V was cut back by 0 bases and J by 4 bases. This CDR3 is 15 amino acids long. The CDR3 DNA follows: TGCGCCAGCAGCTTGGCCGGGACAGGGGGCACTGAAGCTTTCTTT. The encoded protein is CASSLAGTGGTEAFF.

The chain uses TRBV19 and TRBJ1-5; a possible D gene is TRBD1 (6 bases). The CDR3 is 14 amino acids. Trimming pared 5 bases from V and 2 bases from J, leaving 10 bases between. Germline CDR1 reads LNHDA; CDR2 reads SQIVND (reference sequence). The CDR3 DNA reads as TGTGCCAGTAGTCAAAGACAGGGCAATCAGCCCCAGCATTTT. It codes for CASSQRQGNQPQHF. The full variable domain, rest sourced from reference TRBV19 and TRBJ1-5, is DGGITQSPKYLFRKEGQNVTLSCEQNLNHDAMYWYRQDPGQGLRLIYYSQIVNDFQKGDIAEGYSVSREKKESFPLTVTSAQKNPTAFYLCASSQRQGNQPQHFGDGTRLSIL.

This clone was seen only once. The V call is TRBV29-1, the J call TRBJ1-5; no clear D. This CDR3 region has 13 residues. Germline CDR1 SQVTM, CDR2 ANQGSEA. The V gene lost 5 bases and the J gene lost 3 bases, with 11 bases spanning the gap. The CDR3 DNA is TGCAGCGTTTCCGGACTCAACAATCAGCCCCAGCATTTT. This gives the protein CSVSGLNNQPQHF. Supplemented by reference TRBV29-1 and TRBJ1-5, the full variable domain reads SAVISQKPSRDICQRGTSLTIQCQVDSQVTMMFWYRQQPGQSLTLIATANQGSEATYESGFVIDKFPISRPNLTFSTLTVSNMSPEDSSIYLCSVSGLNNQPQHFGDGTRLSIL.

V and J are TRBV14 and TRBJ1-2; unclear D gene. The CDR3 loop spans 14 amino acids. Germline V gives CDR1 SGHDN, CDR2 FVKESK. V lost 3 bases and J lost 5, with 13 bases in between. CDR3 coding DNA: TGTGCCAGCAGCCAGGAGGCCAGAAGATATGGCTACACCTTC. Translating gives CASSQEARRYGYTF.

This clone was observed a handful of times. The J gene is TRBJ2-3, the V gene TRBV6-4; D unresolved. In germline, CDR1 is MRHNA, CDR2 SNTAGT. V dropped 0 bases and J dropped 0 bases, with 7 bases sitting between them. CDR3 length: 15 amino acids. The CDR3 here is CASSDSRTSTDTQYF. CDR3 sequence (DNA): TGTGCCAGCAGTGACTCGCGTACTAGCACAGATACGCAGTATTTT.

For the CDR3, the DNA is TGTGCCAGCAGCTTTAACACCGGGGAGCTGTTTTTT. Amino acid sequence: CASSFNTGELFF. The rearrangement uses TRBV5-4 and TRBJ2-2; D is undetermined. Germline loops: CDR1 SGHNT, CDR2 YYREEE (reference sequence). Trimming pared 2 bases from V and 2 bases from J, leaving 1 base between. This CDR3 has 12 residues.

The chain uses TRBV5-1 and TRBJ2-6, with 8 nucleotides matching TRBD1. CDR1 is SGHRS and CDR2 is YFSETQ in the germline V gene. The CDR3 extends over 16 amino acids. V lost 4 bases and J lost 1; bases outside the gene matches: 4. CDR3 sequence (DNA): TGCGCCAGCAGCCCGCAGGGGGCATCTGGGGCCAACGTCCTGACTTTC. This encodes CASSPQGASGANVLTF.

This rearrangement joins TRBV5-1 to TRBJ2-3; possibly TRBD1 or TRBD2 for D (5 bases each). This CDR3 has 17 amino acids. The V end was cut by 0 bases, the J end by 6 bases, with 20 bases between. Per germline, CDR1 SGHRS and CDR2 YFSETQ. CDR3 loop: CASSLAVGTAGVDTQYF. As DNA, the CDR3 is TGCGCCAGCAGCTTGGCCGTTGGGACCGCTGGGGTGGATACGCAGTATTTT.

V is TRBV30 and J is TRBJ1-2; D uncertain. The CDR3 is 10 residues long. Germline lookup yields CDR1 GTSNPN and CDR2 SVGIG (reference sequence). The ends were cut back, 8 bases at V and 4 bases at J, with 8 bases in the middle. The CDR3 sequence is CARKSYGYTF. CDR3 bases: TGTGCCAGAAAGTCCTATGGCTACACCTTC. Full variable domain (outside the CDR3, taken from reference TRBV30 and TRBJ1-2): SQTIHQWPATLVQPVGSPLSLECTVEGTSNPNLYWYRQAAGRGLQLLFYSVGIGQISSEVPQNLSASRPQDRQFILSSKKLLLSDSGFYLCARKSYGYTFGSGTRLTVV.

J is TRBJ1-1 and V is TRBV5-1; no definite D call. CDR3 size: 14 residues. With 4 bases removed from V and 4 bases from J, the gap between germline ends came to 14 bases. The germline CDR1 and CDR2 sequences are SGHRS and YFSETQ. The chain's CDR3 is CASSPRGIGTEAFF. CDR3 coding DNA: TGCGCCAGCAGCCCACGGGGAATTGGCACTGAAGCTTTCTTT.

The CDR3 region has the DNA TGTGCCAGCAGCTTACAGGGGGGGGCCCAGTACTTC. Its protein product is CASSLQGGAQYF. The rearrangement joins TRBV7-2 to TRBJ2-5; D may be TRBD1 or TRBD2 (7 bases each). The CDR3 is made up of 12 amino acids. V was pared by 2 bases and J by 9 bases, with 10 bases between. The germline V gene encodes CDR1 SGHTA and CDR2 FQGNSA.

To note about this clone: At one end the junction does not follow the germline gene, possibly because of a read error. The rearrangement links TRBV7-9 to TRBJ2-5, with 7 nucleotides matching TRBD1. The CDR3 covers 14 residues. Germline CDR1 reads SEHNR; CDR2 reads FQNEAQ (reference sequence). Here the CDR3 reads CASSLSSGTETQYF. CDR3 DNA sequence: TGTGCCAGCAGCCTCTCATCGGGGACAGAGACTCAGTACTTC.

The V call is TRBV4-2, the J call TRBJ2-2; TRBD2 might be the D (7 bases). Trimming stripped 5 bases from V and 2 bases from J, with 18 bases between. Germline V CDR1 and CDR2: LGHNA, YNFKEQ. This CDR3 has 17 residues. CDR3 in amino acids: CASSFRGAGDNTGELFF. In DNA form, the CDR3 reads TGTGCCAGCAGCTTCCGGGGGGCGGGGGATAACACCGGGGAGCTGTTTTTT.

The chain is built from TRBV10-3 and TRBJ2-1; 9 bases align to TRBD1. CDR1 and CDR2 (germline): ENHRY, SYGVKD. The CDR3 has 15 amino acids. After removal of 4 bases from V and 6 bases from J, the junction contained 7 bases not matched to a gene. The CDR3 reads CAISATGGLGNEQFF. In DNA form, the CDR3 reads TGTGCCATCAGTGCAACAGGGGGCCTAGGCAATGAGCAGTTCTTC.